This TCR beta chain originates from a study of control samples from healthy donors and cancer patients. Germline CDR1 is MNHEY and CDR2 is SVGAGI. This CDR3 has 14 residues. Trimming shortened V by 0 bases and J by 1 base, and 6 bases separated the two germline ends. Measured with immunoSEQ multiplex PCR; TCRdb has only the in-frame clones, and not every one. The sample includes 65,000 to 100,000 clones, about 90% of them seen just once. Material for sequencing was blood. The TCR sequence derives from a man in his forties or fifties in good health. The rearrangement joins TRBV6-5 to TRBJ1-1; D perhaps matches TRBD1 (5 bases). The chain's CDR3 is CASSYSQGNTEAFF. The CDR3 DNA reads TGTGCCAGCAGTTACTCGCAGGGGAACACTGAAGCTTTCTTT.